Following are 21 T cell receptor beta chains from one sample sequenced in a study of blood T cell repertoires in COVID-19 (dated by TCRdb to the early 2020s). Libraries were prepared through the immunoSEQ multiplex PCR assay. TCRdb re-hosts the immuneACCESS table, in-frame sequences only. Its copies lack some clones; in the studies checked, an unresolved V gene accounts for under half of them, and the cause for the rest is not known. Present in this sample are about 25,000 clones, just over 85% of which were seen just once. The ten largest clonotypes hold around 22% of the sample. Specimen: peripheral blood. These TCRs come from a man aged 65 to 85 in a cohort sampled during active COVID-19.

A single count supports this clone. The chain has TRBV21-1 and TRBJ2-1; the table's D gene call, TRBD2, was not cross checked with the DNA. TRBV21-1 is shown as a pseudogene. The CDR3 runs 17 residues. The CDR3: CASSKARLAPTYNEQFF. In DNA, the CDR3 is TGTGCCAGCAGCAAAGCTCGACTAGCTCCGACCTACAATGAGCAGTTCTTC.

V usage is TRBV20-1 and J usage is TRBJ2-1; 9 bases are a match to TRBD2. This CDR3 spans 11 amino acids. With 6 bases clipped from V and 16 bases from J, the junction kept 10 bases outside the gene matches. CDR1 is DFQATT and CDR2 is SNEGSKA in the germline V gene (reference sequence). CDR3 in amino acids: CSATLAGRGFF. In DNA, the CDR3 is TGCAGTGCCACTCTAGCGGGACGAGGATTCTTC.

The rearrangement joins TRBV5-1 to TRBJ1-5; 8 nucleotides align to TRBD1. J was trimmed by 1 base and V by 5 bases; bases with no gene match: 5. CDR1 and CDR2 (germline): SGHRS, YFSETQ. The CDR3 has 15 residues. CDR3 bases: TGCGCCAGCAGGTTAGGACAGGGAAGCAATCAGCCCCAGCATTTT. Protein sequence: CASRLGQGSNQPQHF.

This chain uses TRBV5-1 with TRBJ2-2; TRBD1 matches at 9 bases. The ends lost 4 bases at V and 7 bases at J; junction bases unmatched: 11. The CDR3 loop spans 16 amino acids. CDR1 SGHRS and CDR2 YFSETQ come from the germline V gene. CDR3: CASSRNGQGNDGELFF. CDR3 sequence (DNA): TGCGCCAGCAGCAGAAATGGACAGGGGAACGACGGGGAGCTGTTTTTT.

The rearrangement joins TRBV28 to TRBJ1-3; 8 nucleotides line up with TRBD1. CDR1 and CDR2 from the germline V gene are MDHEN and SYDVKM. This CDR3 is built from 16 residues. The V and J ends lost 2 bases and 0 bases, in that order; junction bases with no gene match: 3. CDR3 sequence (DNA): TGTGCCAGCAGTTTAGCAGGGGGCCCCTCTGGAAACACCATATATTTT. It specifies CASSLAGGPSGNTIYF.

The chain recombines TRBV12-3 or TRBV12-4 with TRBJ2-3, with D possibly TRBD2 on 7 matching bases. This CDR3 is 13 amino acids long. With 5 bases removed from V and 6 bases from J, the gap between germline ends came to 12 bases. CDR3 nucleotide sequence: TGTGCCAGCAGTAAGGGGGGGCGGGATACGCAGTATTTT. This translates into CASSKGGRDTQYF.

J is TRBJ2-1 and V is TRBV4-3; TRBD1 matches at 7 bases. Germline trimming cut 1 base from V and 7 bases from J; bases unmatched to any gene: 10. Germline V gene lookup returns CDR1 LGHNA and CDR2 YSLEER. The CDR3 length is 16 residues. In DNA form, the CDR3 reads TGCGCCAGCAGCCAAGGCGGGCAGGGGGTTATAAATGAGCAGTTCTTC. Translating gives CASSQGGQGVINEQFF.

The chain is built from TRBV27 and TRBJ1-6; the D gene is possibly TRBD1 (6 bases). Trimming removed 5 bases at V and 11 bases at J, with 13 bases between. This CDR3 contains 13 residues. Germline assignment: CDR1 MNHEY and CDR2 SMNVEV (reference sequence). The CDR3 DNA follows: TGTGCCAGCAGTATCGACAGGTTGGCACCCCTCCACTTT. This gives the protein CASSIDRLAPLHF.

The rearrangement links TRBV11-2 to TRBJ1-6; perhaps TRBD1 as D (6 bases). Per the germline V gene, CDR1 is SGHAT and CDR2 is FQNNGV. Trimming pared 5 bases from V and 10 bases from J, leaving 18 bases between. The CDR3 spans 15 residues. CDR3 in amino acids: CASSPRQAAQSPLHF. CDR3 in DNA: TGTGCCAGCAGCCCCCGACAGGCGGCCCAATCACCCCTCCACTTT.

The rearrangement uses TRBV18 and TRBJ1-2, with 10 nucleotides matching TRBD1. This CDR3 comprises 14 residues. After removal of 6 bases from V and 6 bases from J, the junction contained 7 bases not matched to a gene. Germline V CDR1 and CDR2: KGHSH, LQKENI. CDR3 region: CASSEDRGTDGYTF. The DNA for the CDR3 is TGTGCCAGCTCGGAGGACAGGGGGACAGATGGCTACACCTTC.

V and J are TRBV6-6 and TRBJ2-7; the match to TRBD1 covers 10 bases. This CDR3 has 14 amino acids. J lost 3 bases, V lost 7 bases, and 6 bases had no gene match. In germline, CDR1 is MNHNY, CDR2 SVGAGI (reference sequence). The CDR3: CASKGQGSRYEQYF. The DNA of the CDR3 is TGTGCCAGCAAGGGACAGGGGAGCCGCTACGAGCAGTACTTC.

The gene calls are TRBV11-2 and TRBJ2-1, with a possible D match to TRBD2 (5 bases). The CDR3 totals 15 residues. With 3 bases removed from V and 0 bases from J, the gap between germline ends came to 9 bases. Germline CDR1 reads SGHAT; CDR2 reads FQNNGV. This chain's CDR3 is CASSFGVSSYNEQFF. For the CDR3, the DNA is TGTGCCAGCAGCTTCGGGGTATCCTCCTACAATGAGCAGTTCTTC.

This rearrangement joins TRBV13 to TRBJ2-3; 7 bases match TRBD2. The V gene's germline CDR1 is PRHDT and CDR2 FYEKMQ (reference sequence). CDR3 size: 15 residues. After removal of 2 bases from V and 4 bases from J, the junction contained 6 bases not matched to a gene. CDR3 protein: CASSLKAGVADTQYF. In nucleotides, the CDR3 is TGTGCCAGCAGCTTAAAGGCGGGAGTTGCAGATACGCAGTATTTT.

The gene calls are TRBV20-1 and TRBJ1-2; no reliable D call. The CDR3 runs 11 residues. Trimming removed 3 bases from V and 6 bases from J, with 8 bases in between. Germline V gene lookup returns CDR1 DFQATT and CDR2 SNEGSKA (reference sequence). The CDR3 DNA sequence: TGCAGTGCTAGGATGCGGCATGGCTACACCTTC. Translation: CSARMRHGYTF.

In nucleotides, the CDR3 is TGTGCCAGCAGCGTACAAGGGCAGCGGGGCTACACCTTC. Its protein product is CASSVQGQRGYTF. The chain recombines TRBV9 with TRBJ1-2, with D unresolved. Looked up from germline, CDR1 is SGDLS and CDR2 is YYNGEE. V lost 1 base and J lost 8, with 12 bases in between. CDR3 length equals 13 residues.

This clone was seen only a few times. V and J are TRBV19 and TRBJ2-1; TRBD1 might be the D (6 bases). The CDR3 covers 13 residues. Germline-derived CDR1 and CDR2 are LNHDA and SQIVND (reference sequence). Deletions cut 3 bases from V and 10 bases from J, with 13 bases between. This CDR3 is CASSIGTPSEQFF. CDR3 nucleotides: TGTGCCAGTAGTATCGGGACACCCTCCGAGCAGTTCTTC.

The genes are TRBV6-1 and TRBJ2-4; tentative D call: TRBD1 (6 bases). V gave up 4 bases and J gave up 1 base, with 17 bases separating them. Germline CDR1 is MNHNS and CDR2 is SASEGT. The CDR3 has 17 residues. DNA of the CDR3: TGTGCCAGCAGTGGGACGGGACACGGGGAGGCCAAAAACATTCAGTACTTC. It codes for CASSGTGHGEAKNIQYF.

The rearrangement links TRBV20-1 to TRBJ1-1, with a possible D match to TRBD1 (6 bases). Trimming pared 3 bases from V and 5 bases from J, leaving 16 bases between. The CDR3 is made up of 14 amino acids. Germline CDR1 and CDR2: DFQATT and SNEGSKA (reference sequence). The CDR3 loop reads CSASAAGVQTEAFF. The CDR3 coding sequence is TGCAGTGCTAGTGCGGCAGGGGTTCAGACTGAAGCTTTCTTT.

The chain joins TRBV4-2 to TRBJ2-1; D unclear. The CDR3 totals 14 residues. The V gene lost 0 bases and the J gene lost 4 bases, with 7 bases spanning the gap. Germline CDR1 and CDR2: LGHNA and YNFKEQ. The CDR3 nucleotides are TGTGCCAGCAGCCAAGATCACCAGTACAATGAGCAGTTCTTC. It specifies CASSQDHQYNEQFF.

The J gene is TRBJ2-7, the V gene TRBV7-3; possibly TRBD1 for D (5 bases). Germline values: CDR1 SGHTA, CDR2 FQGTGA. V lost 6 bases, J lost 0 bases, and 12 bases lay in between. This CDR3 contains 14 residues. The CDR3: CASRTGESSYEQYF. CDR3 sequence (DNA): TGTGCCAGCAGAACAGGCGAGAGCTCCTACGAGCAGTACTTC.

The chain carries TRBV6-5 and TRBJ1-2; weak D call: TRBD1 (5 bases). Between the trimmed V and J ends, which lost 6 bases and 3 bases, there was a span of 14 bases. Germline loops: CDR1 MNHEY, CDR2 SVGAGI. CDR3 length: 14 amino acids. The DNA of the CDR3 is TGTGCCAGCAGGTCGCAGGGATTGGACTATGGCTACACCTTC. Amino acid sequence: CASRSQGLDYGYTF.